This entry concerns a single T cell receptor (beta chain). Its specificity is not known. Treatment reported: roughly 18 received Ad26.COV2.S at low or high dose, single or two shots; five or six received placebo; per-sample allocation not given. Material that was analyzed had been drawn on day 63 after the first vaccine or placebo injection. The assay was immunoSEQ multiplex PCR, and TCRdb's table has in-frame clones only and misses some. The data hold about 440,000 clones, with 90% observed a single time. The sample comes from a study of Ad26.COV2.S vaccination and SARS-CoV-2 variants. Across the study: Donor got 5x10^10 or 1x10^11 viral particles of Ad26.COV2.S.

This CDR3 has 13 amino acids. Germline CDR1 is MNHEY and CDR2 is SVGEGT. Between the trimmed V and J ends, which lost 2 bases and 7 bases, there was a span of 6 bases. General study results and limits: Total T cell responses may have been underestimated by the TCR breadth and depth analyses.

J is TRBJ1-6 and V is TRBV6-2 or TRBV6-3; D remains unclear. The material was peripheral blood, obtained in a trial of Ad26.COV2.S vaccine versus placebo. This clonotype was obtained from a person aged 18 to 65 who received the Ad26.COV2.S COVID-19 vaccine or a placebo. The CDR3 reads CASSYGVNSPLHF. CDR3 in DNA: TGTGCCAGCAGTTACGGGGTGAATTCACCCCTCCACTTT.